These 29 T cell receptor beta chains came from one sample sequenced in a study of T cell changes during pregnancy in multiple sclerosis (dated by TCRdb to about 2019). The library came from the immunoSEQ multiplex PCR assay. The table was pulled from immuneACCESS by TCRdb, which kept in-frame rearrangements only. Such tables lose some clones; where checked, under half of the loss comes from unresolved V genes, and the rest has no known cause. The sample table shows 79,000 or so clones, and 85% to 95% are seen once. The top ten constitute around 2% of the sample. Sequencing was performed on peripheral blood, taken in the first trimester of pregnancy. These receptors came from a female donor in good health, enrolled as a control in a pregnancy study.

The chain links TRBV18 to TRBJ1-1; TRBD1 aligns across 7 bases. V lost 4 bases to trimming and J lost 0 bases; unmatched junction nucleotides: 8. The CDR3 spans 16 residues. The germline V gene has CDR1 KGHSH and CDR2 LQKENI. The CDR3 protein is CASSRGQAAMNTEAFF. The CDR3 DNA follows: TGTGCCAGCTCACGCGGACAGGCCGCCATGAACACTGAAGCTTTCTTT. Full variable domain (outside the CDR3, taken from reference TRBV18 and TRBJ1-1): NAGVMQNPRHLVRRRGQEARLRCSPMKGHSHVYWYRQLPEEGLKFMVYLQKENIIDESGMPKERFSAEFPKEGPSILRIQQVVRGDSAAYFCASSRGQAAMNTEAFFGQGTRLTVV.

The chain combines TRBV6-6 with TRBJ2-7; tentative D call: TRBD2 (5 bases). V was clipped by 8 bases and J by 5 bases, with 22 bases between them. CDR3 length: 15 residues. The germline V gene encodes CDR1 MNHNY and CDR2 SVGAGI (reference sequence). CDR3: CASARSVEGVNEQYF. The CDR3 region has the DNA TGTGCCAGCGCTCGGTCCGTAGAGGGTGTCAACGAGCAGTACTTC.

This chain uses TRBV30 with TRBJ2-7; TRBD1 matches at 7 bases. The ends lost 1 base at V and 4 bases at J; junction bases unmatched: 10. The CDR3 runs to 15 residues. The germline V gene encodes CDR1 GTSNPN and CDR2 SVGIG (reference sequence). CDR3 DNA: TGTGCCTGGAGTGACGACAGGGCCTTCCTTTACGAGCAGTACTTC. It encodes CAWSDDRAFLYEQYF.

This chain links TRBV29-1 with TRBJ2-5; TRBD2 is a possible D gene (5 bases). The ends were cut back, 1 base at V and 0 bases at J, with 9 bases in the middle. CDR3 length: 14 amino acids. Germline loops: CDR1 SQVTM, CDR2 ANQGSEA. The CDR3 sequence: CSVEGPGNQETQYF. As DNA, the CDR3 is TGCAGCGTTGAAGGGCCGGGGAACCAAGAGACCCAGTACTTC.

V gene TRBV9 combines with J gene TRBJ2-3; perhaps TRBD2 as D (5 bases). Trimming cost V 4 bases and J 7 bases, with 16 bases left between them. Germline V CDR1 and CDR2: SGDLS, YYNGEE. This CDR3 is built from 14 residues. The CDR3 nucleotides read TGTGCCAGCAGCCCAGAGGACCTCGGGAATACGCAGTATTTT. Protein sequence: CASSPEDLGNTQYF.

There are many counts of this clone. This chain links TRBV14 with TRBJ1-1, with D unresolved. Germline lookup yields CDR1 SGHDN and CDR2 FVKESK. Trimming took off 0 bases at V and 9 bases at J, with 8 bases between the two ends. CDR3 length: 12 residues. Written as DNA, the CDR3 is TGTGCCAGCAGCCAAGAGGCCCCAAAAGCTTTCTTT. It encodes CASSQEAPKAFF.

The count of this clone is one. V is TRBV7-9 and J is TRBJ2-5; possibly TRBD2 for D (6 bases). Trimming shortened V by 3 bases and J by 2 bases, and 10 bases separated the two germline ends. This CDR3 region has 14 residues. The germline CDR1 and CDR2 sequences are SEHNR and FQNEAQ (reference sequence). The chain's CDR3 is CASSLEGRQETQYF. The CDR3 DNA follows: TGTGCCAGCAGCTTGGAGGGTCGGCAAGAGACCCAGTACTTC. Together with reference TRBV7-9 and TRBJ2-5, the CDR3 gives the full variable domain: DTGVSQNPRHKITKRGQNVTFRCDPISEHNRLYWYRQTLGQGPEFLTYFQNEAQLEKSRLLSDRFSAERPKGSFSTLEIQRTEQGDSAMYLCASSLEGRQETQYFGPGTRLLVL.

This chain joins TRBV20-1 and TRBJ1-4, with a possible D match to TRBD1 (5 bases). Trimming pared 6 bases from V and 7 bases from J, leaving 9 bases between. CDR1 and CDR2 (germline): DFQATT, SNEGSKA (reference sequence). The length of the CDR3 is 11 residues. The CDR3 DNA is TGCAGTGCAAGACAGTTTGAAAAACTGTTTTTT. The encoded protein is CSARQFEKLFF.

The J gene is TRBJ2-2, the V gene TRBV9; TRBD2 might be the D (5 bases). This CDR3 has 19 residues. CDR1 and CDR2 (germline): SGDLS, YYNGEE. V was trimmed by 0 bases and J by 7 bases, leaving 25 bases between them. The CDR3 sequence: CASSVDLLASRGLGGELFF. The CDR3 DNA reads TGTGCCAGCAGCGTAGACCTTTTGGCTAGCCGGGGATTGGGCGGGGAGCTGTTTTTT.

The chain recombines TRBV4-3 with TRBJ1-4, with D possibly TRBD1 on 5 matching bases. This CDR3 has 16 residues. CDR1 is LGHNA and CDR2 is YSLEER in the germline V gene. The V end lost 0 bases, the J end lost 7 bases, and 15 bases lay between the germline ends. The CDR3 reads CASSQDSGTRGEKLFF. In nucleotides, the CDR3 is TGCGCCAGCAGCCAAGACTCCGGGACTAGGGGTGAAAAACTGTTTTTT.

This chain joins TRBV5-1 and TRBJ1-2; the match to TRBD1 covers 7 bases. Per the germline V gene, CDR1 is SGHRS and CDR2 is YFSETQ. V gave up 5 bases and J gave up 6 bases; unmatched junction bases: 4. The CDR3 covers 12 residues. The CDR3 DNA sequence: TGCGCCAGCAGGGGGACAGTGGATGGCTACACCTTC. Amino acids: CASRGTVDGYTF.

The CDR3 here is CATRVGRSYNEQFF. The CDR3 DNA follows: TGTGCCACCCGAGTGGGGCGGTCCTACAATGAGCAGTTCTTC. The V gene is TRBV27, the J gene TRBJ2-1, with D perhaps TRBD1 (5 bases). Germline values: CDR1 MNHEY, CDR2 SMNVEV (reference sequence). CDR3 length: 14 residues. V lost 10 bases and J lost 1, with 14 bases in between.

The genes are TRBV6-5 and TRBJ2-7; 7 bases agree with TRBD1. This CDR3 contains 15 residues. V lost 0 bases to trimming and J lost 3 bases; unmatched junction nucleotides: 5. Germline V CDR1 and CDR2: MNHEY, SVGAGI. DNA for the CDR3: TGTGCCAGCAGTTACTCCGGGACAGTCCTCTACGAGCAGTACTTC. Residues: CASSYSGTVLYEQYF.

V gene TRBV4-3 combines with J gene TRBJ2-3, with unresolved D. V was clipped by 0 bases and J by 4 bases, with 8 bases between them. The CDR3 has 14 residues. Germline CDR1 is LGHNA and CDR2 is YSLEER. This CDR3 is CASSQDSRADTQYF. DNA of the CDR3: TGCGCCAGCAGCCAAGATAGTAGAGCAGATACGCAGTATTTT.

The chain employs TRBV5-1 and TRBJ1-1, with 9 bases lining up with TRBD1. Germline CDR1 SGHRS, CDR2 YFSETQ. The CDR3 is 14 amino acids. The V segment lost 3 bases and the J segment 4 bases; nucleotides outside the gene matches: 4. CDR3 DNA sequence: TGCGCCAGCAGCTCGGGACAGGGCTTCACTGAAGCTTTCTTT. This gives the protein CASSSGQGFTEAFF.

This chain connects TRBV28 to TRBJ2-5; 7 nucleotides align to TRBD2. Trimming took 4 bases from V and 2 from J; bases not matched to a gene: 7. Germline CDR1 reads MDHEN; CDR2 reads SYDVKM. CDR3 length equals 15 residues. The CDR3, as DNA: TGTGCCAGCAGTTCCGCTGGGGGGGGACAAGAGACCCAGTACTTC. As protein: CASSSAGGGQETQYF.

This sequence joins TRBV5-1 and TRBJ1-1, with D hard to call. There are 13 residues in the CDR3. CDR1 and CDR2 from the germline V gene are SGHRS and YFSETQ. V lost 7 bases to trimming and J lost 1 base, with 11 bases between them. CDR3 coding DNA: TGCGCCAGCTGGAGGTCCCCGAACACTGAAGCTTTCTTT. It codes for CASWRSPNTEAFF.

The chain combines TRBV18 with TRBJ1-5; the D gene is possibly TRBD1 (5 bases). V shed 4 bases and J shed 4 bases, with 14 bases lying between them. CDR3 size: 15 residues. Germline CDR1 KGHSH, CDR2 LQKENI. CDR3 sequence reads: CASSRTQGLNQPQHF. The CDR3 coding sequence is TGTGCCAGCTCACGAACCCAGGGTTTGAATCAGCCCCAGCATTTT. Looking up the rest from reference TRBV18 and TRBJ1-5 gives the full variable domain: NAGVMQNPRHLVRRRGQEARLRCSPMKGHSHVYWYRQLPEEGLKFMVYLQKENIIDESGMPKERFSAEFPKEGPSILRIQQVVRGDSAAYFCASSRTQGLNQPQHFGDGTRLSIL.

This chain connects TRBV30 to TRBJ1-6; D might be TRBD1 (6 bases). Looked up from germline, CDR1 is GTSNPN and CDR2 is SVGIG (reference sequence). V lost 5 bases and J lost 7, with 12 bases in between. The length of the CDR3 is 13 residues. The CDR3 DNA reads TGTGCCTGGCAGGGGCGCGGGAATTCACCCCTCCACTTT. Translating it yields CAWQGRGNSPLHF.

This sequence joins TRBV7-2 and TRBJ2-1, with TRBD2 matching 8 bases. Trimming at V came to 5 bases and at J to 5 bases, leaving 8 bases not matched to a gene. Germline values: CDR1 SGHTA, CDR2 FQGNSA. The CDR3 contains 15 residues. The CDR3 nucleotides are TGTGCCAGCAGCCCACGGGGGGGCCGGGACAATGAGCAGTTCTTC. Encoded protein: CASSPRGGRDNEQFF.

The chain couples TRBV6-1 to TRBJ1-1, with 10 bases identical to TRBD1. The junction had 2 bases not matched to a gene; V was cut back by 4 bases and J by 6 bases. The CDR3 runs to 13 residues. Germline V gene sequence: CDR1 MNHNS, CDR2 SASEGT. The CDR3 DNA follows: TGTGCCAGCAGTGGGGACAGGGGTTCTGAAGCTTTCTTT. Translation gives CASSGDRGSEAFF.

The chain is built from TRBV7-6 and TRBJ2-7, with TRBD1 matching 10 bases. V shed 2 bases, J shed 3 bases, and the junction held 7 bases outside the gene matches. The V gene's germline CDR1 is SGHVS and CDR2 FNYEAQ. The CDR3 sequence is 16 residues long. The CDR3 nucleotides are TGTGCCAGCAGCTTAACAAGACAGGGGGCTTTCTACGAGCAGTACTTC. It is translated as CASSLTRQGAFYEQYF.

The chain recombines TRBV5-1 with TRBJ2-5, with 10 positions matching TRBD2. Germline trimming cut 4 bases from V and 1 base from J; bases unmatched to any gene: 7. The CDR3 runs to 16 residues. CDR1 and CDR2 (germline): SGHRS, YFSETQ. This CDR3 is CASSPSSGGLQETQYF. In DNA form, the CDR3 reads TGCGCCAGCAGCCCTTCTAGCGGGGGACTCCAAGAGACCCAGTACTTC.

The V and J genes are TRBV7-2 and TRBJ2-5, with 12 bases lining up with TRBD2. V shed 7 bases, J shed 5 bases, and the junction held 8 bases outside the gene matches. CDR1 is SGHTA and CDR2 is FQGNSA in the germline V gene. This CDR3 has 15 residues. In DNA, the CDR3 is TGTGCCAGCAAAGCTAGCGGGGGGGCAGGCGAGACCCAGTACTTC. This encodes CASKASGGAGETQYF.

This chain joins TRBV11-2 and TRBJ1-2; a weak D match, TRBD1 (5 bases). Germline CDR1 is SGHAT and CDR2 is FQNNGV. The CDR3 contains 14 residues. V lost 4 bases and J lost 4, with 13 bases in between. CDR3 loop: CASSSRGTRYGYTF. The CDR3 region has the DNA TGTGCCAGCAGCTCCCGGGGGACCCGCTATGGCTACACCTTC.

The rearrangement uses TRBV30 and TRBJ1-5; D gene uncertain. Trimming shortened V by 3 bases and J by 7 bases, and 13 bases separated the two germline ends. The germline V gene encodes CDR1 GTSNPN and CDR2 SVGIG (reference sequence). The CDR3 extends over 13 amino acids. The CDR3 DNA reads TGTGCCTGGAGCAAACGGGGTCTCCAGCCCCAGCATTTT. It encodes CAWSKRGLQPQHF.

This chain links TRBV7-3 with TRBJ2-2; 11 bases fit TRBD2. Germline V gene data show CDR1 as SGHTA and CDR2 as FQGTGA. The CDR3 loop spans 16 amino acids. Trimming removed 3 bases from V and 2 bases from J; junction bases left unmatched: 2. This chain's CDR3 is CASSLGLAVNTGELFF. CDR3 nucleotides: TGTGCCAGCAGCTTGGGACTAGCGGTTAACACCGGGGAGCTGTTTTTT.

The V call is TRBV4-3, the J call TRBJ1-1; D unresolved. The ends were cut back, 3 bases at V and 3 bases at J, with 8 bases in the middle. Germline lookup yields CDR1 LGHNA and CDR2 YSLEER. CDR3 length: 13 amino acids. The CDR3 sequence is CASSHGRYTEAFF. For the CDR3, the DNA is TGCGCCAGCAGCCACGGGAGATACACTGAAGCTTTCTTT.

The V and J genes are TRBV27 and TRBJ2-7; D call uncertain. Germline lookup yields CDR1 MNHEY and CDR2 SMNVEV (reference sequence). Trimming took off 2 bases at V and 6 bases at J, with 14 bases between the two ends. The CDR3 totals 14 residues. CDR3 region: CASSLRSSYPEQYF. CDR3 sequence (DNA): TGTGCCAGCAGTTTACGGTCATCCTACCCCGAGCAGTACTTC.